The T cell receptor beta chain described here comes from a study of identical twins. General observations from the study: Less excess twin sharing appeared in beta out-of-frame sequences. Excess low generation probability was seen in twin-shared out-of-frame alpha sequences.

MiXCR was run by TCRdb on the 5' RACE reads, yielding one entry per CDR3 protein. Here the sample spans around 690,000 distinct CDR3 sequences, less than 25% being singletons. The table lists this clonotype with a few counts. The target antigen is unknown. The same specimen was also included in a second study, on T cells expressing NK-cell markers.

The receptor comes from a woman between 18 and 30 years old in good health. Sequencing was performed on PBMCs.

In nucleotides, the CDR3 is TGCAGCGTCCCGACTAGCGGGAGCTACAATGAGCAGTTCTTC. This gives the protein CSVPTSGSYNEQFF. The chain couples TRBV29-1 to TRBJ2-1; 12 bases agree with TRBD2. Germline assignment: CDR1 SQVTM and CDR2 ANQGSEA. Trimming took 6 bases from V and 3 from J; bases not matched to a gene: 3. The CDR3 has 14 amino acids.